This TCR beta chain was profiled in a study of cytomegalovirus exposure and HLA in healthy donors. CDR1 is LNHNV and CDR2 is YYDKDF in the germline V gene (reference sequence). The CDR3 has 14 residues. Trimming removed 8 bases at V and 4 bases at J, with 18 bases between. On this clone: Its antigen is unidentified.

The primer mix had 60 Vbeta and 13 Jbeta primers. Data came from immunoSEQ multiplex PCR; TCRdb stores just in-frame clones and leaves some out. The table shows approximately 140,000 clones, with around 82% occurring only once. Findings and limits, study-wide: Reportedly, cytomegalovirus status was diagnosed with high sensitivity and specificity. Another analysis was done later, and it associated 16,951 TCR beta sequences with HLA alleles at 0.05 false discovery rate. Reportedly, fewer N-insertions than the 666-donor mean appeared in an Asian-associated ancestry cluster in a later analysis.

The sequence derives from a man in his forties in good health and CMV-seropositive. The specimen sequenced was PBMCs. This chain joins TRBV15 and TRBJ2-7; D may be TRBD1 (6 bases). The CDR3: CATGTNRDIYEQYF. In DNA form, the CDR3 reads TGTGCCACCGGCACCAATCGGGACATTTACGAGCAGTACTTC.